A selection of T cell receptor beta chains follows, all from one sample in a study of cytomegalovirus exposure and HLA in healthy donors. Generated by immunoSEQ multiplex PCR, the TCRdb table keeps only in-frame clones and is missing some. The sample shows 150,000 to 200,000 clones, approximately 82% of them seen only once. Source material: PBMCs. The receptors derive from a woman in her late teens or twenties in good health and CMV-seropositive. Both conserved end residues are part of each CDR3. Some rows mark clone size as missing; the rest say once, few, many or name a class of expanded clone.

j_gene: TRBJ2-1
abundance: .
v_gene: TRBV11-3
CDR3aa: CASSLDSQARGEQFF

j_gene: TRBJ2-1
abundance: .
v_gene: TRBV5-5
CDR3aa: CASSLEPARGSYNEQFF

j_gene: TRBJ1-2
abundance: .
v_gene: TRBV29-1
CDR3aa: CSDKGQAHGYTF

j_gene: TRBJ1-2
abundance: .
v_gene: TRBV21-1
CDR3aa: CASSEPGGGNSNYGYTF

j_gene: TRBJ1-2
abundance: .
v_gene: TRBV29-1
CDR3aa: CSVEGYTF

j_gene: TRBJ1-1
abundance: .
v_gene: TRBV5-8
CDR3aa: CASSQGYGTEAFF

j_gene: TRBJ2-7
abundance: .
v_gene: TRBV28
CDR3aa: CASSSPSSVSTYEQYF

j_gene: TRBJ1-4
abundance: .
v_gene: TRBV7-6
CDR3aa: CASSLGRGHEKLFF

j_gene: TRBJ1-1
abundance: .
v_gene: TRBV27
CDR3aa: CASSHRVVLKTEAFF

j_gene: TRBJ1-1
abundance: .
v_gene: TRBV11-2
CDR3aa: CASSSSPEAFF

j_gene: TRBJ2-5
abundance: .
v_gene: TRBV5-1
CDR3aa: CASSLLANQETQYF

j_gene: TRBJ2-1
abundance: .
v_gene: TRBV14
CDR3aa: CASSQEGAGVLNEQFF

j_gene: TRBJ2-3
abundance: .
v_gene: TRBV27
CDR3aa: CASSLTWADYMSRTDTQYF

j_gene: TRBJ2-5
abundance: .
v_gene: TRBV5-1
CDR3aa: CASAQGLQETQYF

j_gene: TRBJ2-3
abundance: .
v_gene: TRBV9
CDR3aa: CASSVVTGSFTQYF

j_gene: TRBJ2-3
abundance: .
v_gene: TRBV27
CDR3aa: CASSLSAQGARTDTQYF

j_gene: TRBJ1-2
abundance: few
v_gene: TRBV19
CDR3aa: CASSIDYRYGYTF

j_gene: TRBJ1-5
abundance: .
v_gene: TRBV6-1
CDR3aa: CASSVLGGGNQPQHF

j_gene: TRBJ2-7
abundance: .
v_gene: TRBV19
CDR3aa: CASSRAYASYEQYF

j_gene: TRBJ1-2
abundance: .
v_gene: TRBV4-1
CDR3aa: CASSQEPGQPNYGYTF

j_gene: TRBJ1-2
abundance: .
v_gene: TRBV6-5
CDR3aa: CASSRDRVRYGYTF

j_gene: TRBJ1-6
abundance: .
v_gene: TRBV7-9
CDR3aa: CASSQDEGTGNSPLHF

j_gene: TRBJ1-5
abundance: once
v_gene: TRBV6-1
CDR3aa: CASSDRQGIQPQHF

j_gene: TRBJ1-2
abundance: .
v_gene: TRBV28
CDR3aa: CASSLDRASGYTF

j_gene: TRBJ2-2
abundance: few
v_gene: TRBV28
CDR3aa: CASASFQTANTGELFF

j_gene: TRBJ1-4
abundance: .
v_gene: TRBV5-1
CDR3aa: CASSFAPGGGGEKLFF

j_gene: TRBJ1-2
abundance: few
v_gene: TRBV27
CDR3aa: CASSFGPLPTGGYTF

j_gene: TRBJ2-3
abundance: .
v_gene: TRBV6-1
CDR3aa: CASQASGGAADTQYF

j_gene: TRBJ2-5
abundance: .
v_gene: TRBV11-2
CDR3aa: CASSLWTSGPPEWETQYF